The 23 T cell receptor beta chains presented below share a single source sample, sequenced in a study of blood T cell repertoires in COVID-19. Method: immunoSEQ multiplex PCR; TCRdb's copy keeps in-frame clones and lacks some. This sample has under 130,000 clones; around 83% occur once, and the top ten carry about 16%. The material sequenced was peripheral blood. These TCRs come from a woman older than 75 with acute or convalescent COVID-19.

The chain couples TRBV10-1 to TRBJ1-1; TRBD1 agrees at 9 bases. With 5 bases clipped from V and 4 bases from J, the junction kept 5 bases outside the gene matches. Germline lookup yields CDR1 WNHNN and CDR2 SYGVQD (reference sequence). The CDR3 is 14 residues long. The CDR3 DNA sequence: TGCGCCAGCAGTACGGACAGGGGCCGCACTGAAGCTTTCTTT. Protein: CASSTDRGRTEAFF.

The chain links TRBV24-1 to TRBJ2-5, with 8 nucleotides matching TRBD2. Germline V lookup: CDR1 KGHDR, CDR2 SFDVKD. With V trimmed by 3 bases and J by 1 base, 3 bases remained unmatched. The CDR3 consists of 15 residues. CDR3 sequence: CATSDGSGGQETQYF. The CDR3 DNA reads TGTGCCACCAGTGATGGAAGCGGGGGCCAAGAGACCCAGTACTTC.

V is TRBV7-9 and J is TRBJ2-2; no clear D. There are 13 residues in the CDR3. Germline-derived CDR1 and CDR2 are SEHNR and FQNEAQ (reference sequence). Between the trimmed V and J ends, which lost 2 bases and 7 bases, there was a span of 8 bases. CDR3 coding DNA: TGTGCCAGCAGCTTAATACAAGTCGGGGAGCTGTTTTTT. Translating gives CASSLIQVGELFF.

This rearrangement joins TRBV27 to TRBJ2-7, with 7 bases that match TRBD1. The germline CDR1 and CDR2 sequences are MNHEY and SMNVEV (reference sequence). With 6 bases clipped from V and 4 bases from J, the junction kept 9 bases outside the gene matches. The CDR3 runs 14 residues. The CDR3 sequence: CASSPGTAFYEQYV. CDR3 DNA sequence: TGTGCCAGCAGCCCAGGGACAGCTTTTTACGAGCAGTACGTC.

The chain has TRBV15 and TRBJ1-5, with TRBD1 matching over 8 bases. The ends lost 3 bases at V and 7 bases at J; junction bases unmatched: 8. The germline V gene encodes CDR1 LNHNV and CDR2 YYDKDF (reference sequence). The CDR3 spans 15 residues. The chain's CDR3 is CATSREGQGRQPQHF. DNA for the CDR3: TGTGCCACCAGCAGGGAAGGACAGGGCAGGCAGCCCCAGCATTTT. The full variable domain, with the rest looked up from reference TRBV15 and TRBJ1-5, is DAMVIQNPRYQVTQFGKPVTLSCSQTLNHNVMYWYQQKSSQAPKLLFHYYDKDFNNEADTPDNFQSRRPNTSFCFLDIRSPGLGDTAMYLCATSREGQGRQPQHFGDGTRLSIL.

The genes are TRBV28 and TRBJ2-7, with D perhaps matching TRBD1 (6 bases). Trimming removed 2 bases at V and 0 bases at J, with 11 bases between. CDR3 length: 15 amino acids. Germline V gene data show CDR1 as MDHEN and CDR2 as SYDVKM. For the CDR3, the DNA is TGTGCCAGCAGTTTAGGAGACAGGAGCTCCTACGAGCAGTACTTC. Translation: CASSLGDRSSYEQYF.

The V and J genes are TRBV7-9 and TRBJ2-2, with 7 bases identical to TRBD2. Per germline, CDR1 SEHNR and CDR2 FQNEAQ (reference sequence). This CDR3 has 16 amino acids. Unmatched junction bases numbered 9, after V lost 7 bases and J lost 1 base. CDR3 bases: TGTGCCAGCAACCGTAAGCTAGCGGTGAACACCGGGGAGCTGTTTTTT. Translation: CASNRKLAVNTGELFF.

V usage is TRBV7-8 and J usage is TRBJ2-7; 8 bases line up with TRBD1. CDR1 and CDR2 (germline): SGHVS, FQNEAQ. V shed 1 base and J 0 bases; nucleotides not matched to a gene: 11. The CDR3 is 18 amino acids. The CDR3 DNA is TGTGCCAGCAGCTTAGAGGGCAGGGGGCGTTCGAGCTCCTACGAGCAGTACGTC. It specifies CASSLEGRGRSSSYEQYV.

This chain connects TRBV3-1 (or the pseudogene TRBV3-2) to TRBJ2-3; perhaps TRBD2 as D (5 bases). V was clipped by 2 bases and J by 2 bases, with 11 bases between them. The CDR3 is 15 amino acids. In germline, CDR1 is LGHDT, CDR2 YNNKEL (reference sequence). The CDR3: CASSQMTTNTDTQYF. As DNA, the CDR3 is TGTGCCAGCAGCCAAATGACTACCAACACAGATACGCAGTATTTT.

This rearrangement joins TRBV19 to TRBJ1-1, with 8 bases fitting TRBD1. The CDR3 loop spans 16 amino acids. V was clipped by 3 bases and J by 5 bases; unmatched bases: 11. Germline lookup yields CDR1 LNHDA and CDR2 SQIVND (reference sequence). CDR3 in DNA: TGTGCCAGTAGTATTCCCGGGACAGGCTGGAAGACTGAAGCTTTCTTT. It specifies CASSIPGTGWKTEAFF.

The genes are TRBV29-1 and TRBJ2-5, with a tentative D call TRBD1 (5 bases). Germline V gene sequence: CDR1 SQVTM, CDR2 ANQGSEA. The CDR3 runs 12 residues. V was shortened by 4 bases and J by 2 bases, with 8 bases between the two germline ends. The CDR3 spells CSVGQGQETQYF. CDR3 DNA sequence: TGCAGCGTTGGGCAGGGACAAGAGACCCAGTACTTC.

The rearrangement links TRBV2 to TRBJ2-1, with D possibly being TRBD2 (5 bases). Trimming removed 3 bases from V and 7 bases from J, with 7 bases in between. Looked up from germline, CDR1 is SNHLY and CDR2 is FYNNEI. This CDR3 has 12 residues. Written as DNA, the CDR3 is TGTGCCAGCAGTGACGGGGTAAATGAGCAGTTCTTC. Its translation is CASSDGVNEQFF.

This clone was counted once. This chain joins TRBV21-1 and TRBJ2-5; no DNA check was done on the table's D call, TRBD2. TRBV21-1 has pseudogene status. The CDR3 has 14 residues. The CDR3 DNA sequence: TGTGCCAGCAGCAAAGAGGTAGAGAGGGAGACCCAGTACTTC. It codes for CASSKEVERETQYF.

The rearrangement joins TRBV7-9 to TRBJ2-3; TRBD1 matches 8 bases. With V trimmed by 1 base and J by 4 bases, 4 bases remained unmatched. The CDR3 contains 15 residues. In germline, CDR1 is SEHNR, CDR2 FQNEAQ (reference sequence). This CDR3 reads CASSLVGTGADTQYF. The CDR3 DNA follows: TGTGCCAGCAGCTTAGTGGGGACAGGAGCAGATACGCAGTATTTT.

The chain uses TRBV3-1 (or the pseudogene TRBV3-2) and TRBJ2-2; 9 bases map to TRBD2. The J segment lost 7 bases and the V segment lost 2 bases, leaving 11 bases of the junction unmatched. The V gene's germline CDR1 is LGHDT and CDR2 YNNKEL (reference sequence). The CDR3 spans 17 residues. CDR3 nucleotides: TGTGCCAGCAGCCAACAGCGGATAGCGGGAGTGATCGGGGAGCTGTTTTTT. Translating gives CASSQQRIAGVIGELFF.

The rearrangement joins TRBV7-8 to TRBJ2-6; weak D call: TRBD1 (5 bases). The CDR3 is made up of 15 amino acids. Trimming left V 3 bases short and J 4 bases short, with 10 bases between. Germline CDR1 SGHVS, CDR2 FQNEAQ. The CDR3 here is CASSFGAAGANVLTF. CDR3 coding DNA: TGTGCCAGCAGCTTTGGGGCGGCGGGGGCCAACGTCCTGACTTTC.

The CDR3 region has the DNA TGTGCCAGCAGCTCACAGGGGGCGCTGGACTATGGCTACACCTTC. Its translation is CASSSQGALDYGYTF. The chain recombines TRBV13 with TRBJ1-2; 9 positions match TRBD1. Germline V lookup: CDR1 PRHDT, CDR2 FYEKMQ (reference sequence). Trimming removed 4 bases from V and 3 bases from J; junction bases left unmatched: 6. This CDR3 contains 15 residues.

The rearrangement links TRBV19 to TRBJ2-2; 9 positions match TRBD1. The CDR3 has 15 amino acids. Germline CDR1 LNHDA, CDR2 SQIVND (reference sequence). The trim removed 3 bases at V and 7 bases at J, leaving 6 bases unmatched. CDR3: CASSMDRGGGGELFF. The CDR3 nucleotides are TGTGCCAGTAGTATGGACAGGGGAGGTGGCGGGGAGCTGTTTTTT.

The chain employs TRBV5-6 and TRBJ2-5; 12 nucleotides align to TRBD2. V lost 2 bases and J lost 1; bases outside the gene matches: 6. The CDR3 runs to 17 residues. The germline V gene has CDR1 SGHDT and CDR2 YYEEEE. DNA for the CDR3: TGTGCCAGCAGCTTCTTGCTAGCGGGAGGGCCCCAAGAGACCCAGTACTTC. It is translated as CASSFLLAGGPQETQYF.

J is TRBJ2-4 and V is TRBV28; 9 nucleotides line up with TRBD1. The germline V gene encodes CDR1 MDHEN and CDR2 SYDVKM. The CDR3 loop spans 16 amino acids. V lost 5 bases and J lost 0; bases outside the gene matches: 5. CDR3 in amino acids: CASSTQGAIAKNIQYF. CDR3 bases: TGTGCCAGCAGTACACAGGGGGCGATAGCCAAAAACATTCAGTACTTC.

The chain uses TRBV9 and TRBJ2-1; a weak D match, TRBD1 (5 bases). Germline CDR1 reads SGDLS; CDR2 reads YYNGEE. V lost 3 bases and J 0 bases, leaving 10 bases between the germline ends. The CDR3 has 15 amino acids. Written as DNA, the CDR3 is TGTGCCAGCAGCGGGGGCTACAGCTCCTACAATGAGCAGTTCTTC. Encoded protein: CASSGGYSSYNEQFF.

The chain uses TRBV11-3 and TRBJ2-3; TRBD2 agrees at 12 bases. The junction had 4 bases not matched to a gene; V was cut back by 1 base and J by 8 bases. The V gene's germline CDR1 is SGHNT and CDR2 YENEEA. CDR3 length: 15 amino acids. CDR3 region: CASSLGLAGESTQYF. The CDR3 DNA reads TGTGCCAGCAGCTTAGGACTAGCGGGAGAGTCTACGCAGTATTTT.

This chain connects TRBV3-1 (or the pseudogene TRBV3-2) to TRBJ2-3; maybe TRBD2 (5 bases). The CDR3 loop spans 14 amino acids. V was shortened by 4 bases and J by 6 bases, with 14 bases between the two germline ends. Germline V gene data show CDR1 as LGHDT and CDR2 as YNNKEL (reference sequence). CDR3 nucleotide sequence: TGTGCCAGCAGCCCCACCCGGACTCGGGATACGCAGTATTTT. Amino acid sequence: CASSPTRTRDTQYF.